This T cell receptor beta chain emerged from a study of shared clonotypes between healthy human individuals (dated by TCRdb to 2020 to 2021). Turning to the overall study: The cohort comprised a couple of women and a few men aged 18 to 49 years. Per donor, three plates each were used for CD4 naive and CD4 memory, two for CD8 naive, and one for CD8 memory. To estimate repertoire size and how much clonotypes are shared between individuals, the study performed deep sequencing of blood TCR repertoires from 4 to 6 healthy adults. To increase sequencing depth and limit assay-specific biases, TCR repertoire library preparation and sequencing were carried out by different laboratories using diverse techniques. Leukapheresis yielded between about 0.85 and 10 billion PBMCs per donor.

Turning to this clone: Its recognized antigen is unknown. No qualities accompany the bases; no much larger clone lies one base away.

The research as a whole found: About 5% of naive CD4, 3.5% of naive CD8, roughly 2.4% of memory CD4, and 0.4% of memory CD8 clonotypes were shared across several donors. Higher generation probabilities were observed for clonotypes shared by all four sorted-subset donors than for non-shared clonotypes. Incomplete sequencing was indicated by rarefaction of sorted-subset datasets, despite the large sequencing depth. Based on pairwise subsampling, the degree of clonotype sharing among donors was expected to be affected by sequencing depth. Larger estimated clonotype richness was generally found for naive subsets than for memory subsets. Because the study included a small number of donors, the genetic and exposure-history diversity represented was limited. Sampling was restricted to blood, and TCR repertoires in tissue are likely to differ from TCR repertoires in blood.

Using the deep immunoSEQ assay, multiplex PCR amplified TCR CDR3 regions from genomic DNA. Extracted genomic DNA from each cell subset was distributed evenly across all wells of several immunoSEQ 96-well plates, and each plate was treated as a replicate. Each replicate PCR for sorted subsets received about 210 ng genomic DNA, equal to tens of thousands of T cell genomes. Purified libraries were measured with a Qubit 3.0 fluorometer, size-checked on a Bioanalyzer 2100, and measured again with the KAPA Library Quantification kit. Every immunoSEQ 96-well plate was sequenced on a separate single-read 150-cycle Illumina NextSeq 550 flow cell. Per the authors' processing: Because the immunoSEQ output held only junctional sequences and lacked quality scores, the filtering could not match the filtering applied to full-length reads. To assign V/J genes and CDR3, sequences were annotated against IMGT germline references using PyIR, a Python wrapper for IgBLAST v1.9. Reads with weak V/J assignments (E-value above 1e-6), missing CDR3, stop codons, out-of-frame junctions, or ambiguous translated residues were removed. A V3J clonotype was defined by an identical inferred V gene, J gene, and CDR3 amino acid sequence. To compute the percentage overlap between repertoires, the number of shared unique clonotypes was divided by the size of the smaller repertoire. RTK rarefaction, the Chao1 estimator, and Recon v2.1 estimates of unobserved clonotypes were used to assess repertoire richness. Generation probabilities were computed with OLGA for all TCRbeta clonotypes obtained by the gDNA method from a handful of donors. TCRdb re-hosts the immuneACCESS table, in-frame sequences only. Its copies lack some clones; in the studies checked, an unresolved V gene accounts for under half of them, and the cause for the rest is not known. The V and J calls and clone size come from that table; D and trimming were worked out from the DNA. The sample table shows 750,000 to 1,000,000 clones, and 80% to 95% are seen once. The ten biggest clones cover approximately 25% of the sample.

After removal of 1 base from V and 10 bases from J, the junction retains 12 bases not matched to a gene. Measured from the cysteine to the phenylalanine, the CDR3 is 15 residues long. Only the CDR3 DNA is retained, 45 bases long and in frame from the first base. Looking up the germline V gene (reference sequence) yields CDR1 SEHNR and CDR2 FQNEAQ. CD8 naive samples were obtained by positive selection for CCR7 among CD45RO-negative cells, yielding a CD45RA+CCR7+ population from which TemRA cells were excluded. Healthy HIV-negative adults with no recently reported acute infections or vaccinations were included as donors. Every donor was a Caucasian adult residing in Nashville, Tennessee, USA. Blood was collected by leukapheresis, and PBMCs were isolated by Ficoll-Histopaque density gradient centrifugation and then cryopreserved in liquid nitrogen vapor phase. Analytical flow cytometry was used to check the purity and quantity of every magnetically sorted T cell population. Genomic DNA was isolated from each sorted fraction and quantified by UV absorbance on a Nanodrop 2000c.

This receptor was obtained from a man aged 25 to 40 in good health. This chain is built from TRBV7-9 and TRBJ1-1, and TRBD1 matches 7 of the central bases. Sequencing used naive CD8+ T cells sorted from blood. Per the publication, the cell subset or site label means: CD45RA+CCR7+. The nucleotides read TGTGCCAGCAGCTTAGATTCAGGGGGGTCCCTCGGAGCTTTCTTT. It specifies CASSLDSGGSLGAFF. With the rest looked up from the reference TRBV7-9 and TRBJ1-1 genes rather than sequenced, the full variable domain is DTGVSQNPRHKITKRGQNVTFRCDPISEHNRLYWYRQTLGQGPEFLTYFQNEAQLEKSRLLSDRFSAERPKGSFSTLEIQRTEQGDSAMYLCASSLDSGGSLGAFFGQGTRLTVV.